This T cell receptor beta chain was identified during a study of cytomegalovirus exposure and HLA in healthy donors. Study as a whole: A preliminary data release comprised roughly 85 million unique TCRs obtained from HLA-typed donors.

The length of the CDR3 is 15 residues. The V gene's germline CDR1 is SGHRS and CDR2 YFSETQ. Trimming shortened V by 0 bases and J by 2 bases, and 8 bases separated the two germline ends. Overall study findings and caveats: Most CMV-associated TCR beta chains were later found to appear HLA-restricted. In presence/absence analyses, roughly uniform sequencing depth across donors was assumed.

Primers: 60 Vbeta forward and 13 Jbeta reverse. How the authors handled the data: Around 80 million unique TCR beta chains, roughly 11 million of them shared, were counted by a later analysis. Generated by immunoSEQ multiplex PCR, the TCRdb table keeps only in-frame clones and is missing some. Clonal size and the V and J genes are those of that table, whereas D and trimming came from the DNA. The sample has under 200,000 clones; around 75% are singletons. For this clone: The target antigen is unknown.

Material for sequencing was PBMCs. The clonotype originates from a woman younger than 45 in good health and CMV-seronegative. The chain combines TRBV5-1 with TRBJ2-2; no reliable D call. The DNA of the CDR3 is TGCGCCAGCAGCTTGGATCCGAGTAACACCGGGGAGCTGTTTTTT. This codes for CASSLDPSNTGELFF.